A selection of T cell receptor beta chains follows, all from one sample in a study of CD8 T cells in ankylosing spondylitis. TCRdb passed the 5' RACE reads through MiXCR, listing each CDR3 protein once. Among a few hundred thousand distinct CDR3 sequences listed, around 20% were seen once. The specimen sequenced was blood, either unsorted or a sorted T cell fraction (not recorded which). The receptors were gathered from a female donor with ankylosing spondylitis or in good health (not recorded which). The CDR3 runs from the conserved cysteine through the conserved F or W. The D gene is left open where the match is weak. The size entry is marked missing in some rows and otherwise reads once, few, many or a size class.

>few|TRBJ2-1|TRBV19|NA
CASSISGISYNEQFF
TGTGCCAGTAGTATCAGTGGGATCTCCTACAATGAGCAGTTCTTC
>few|TRBJ1-5|TRBV19|NA
CASRKVGGDQPQHF
TGTGCCAGTAGGAAGGTAGGCGGGGATCAGCCCCAGCATTTT
>NA|TRBJ2-1|TRBV7-2|NA
CASSLELAEQFF
TGTGCCAGCAGCTTAGAGTTAGCGGAGCAGTTCTTC
>few|TRBJ2-7|TRBV7-2|TRBD2
CASSLVLAGFSYEQYF
TGTGCCAGCAGCTTAGTCCTAGCGGGCTTCTCCTACGAGCAGTACTTC
>NA|TRBJ2-7|TRBV7-9|NA
CASSPRDPLSYEQYF
TGTGCCAGCAGCCCCCGGGATCCACTTTCCTACGAGCAGTACTTC
>NA|TRBJ2-3|TRBV29-1|NA
CSVAPGFTDTQYF
TGCAGCGTTGCCCCGGGCTTCACAGATACGCAGTATTTT
>NA|TRBJ2-1|TRBV2|NA
CASRRNQGNEFF
TGTGCCAGCAGGAGGAACCAGGGTAACGAGTTCTTC
>few|TRBJ1-1|TRBV7-2|NA
CASSLVVTEAFF
TGTGCCAGCAGCTTAGTGGTCACTGAAGCTTTCTTT
>few|TRBJ2-7|TRBV20-1|NA
CSVQKLDEQYF
TGCAGTGTCCAAAAATTGGACGAGCAGTACTTC
>NA|TRBJ2-1|TRBV2|TRBD2
CASSEAGVGYNEQFF
TGTGCCAGCAGTGAGGCGGGAGTAGGCTACAATGAGCAGTTCTTC
>many|TRBJ1-5|TRBV6-1|NA
CASSELSAMNQPQHF
TGTGCCAGCAGTGAGTTATCAGCTATGAATCAGCCCCAGCATTTT
>few|TRBJ2-1|TRBV12-3/TRBV12-4|NA
CASSFKQGGTNEQFF
TGTGCCAGCAGTTTTAAGCAAGGGGGGACTAATGAGCAGTTCTTC
>few|TRBJ1-4|TRBV7-2|NA
CASSLRSYNEKLFF
TGTGCCAGCAGCTTACGCAGCTATAATGAAAAACTGTTTTTT
>many|TRBJ2-2|TRBV6-2/TRBV6-3|TRBD1
CASGQAFGELFF
TGTGCCAGTGGACAGGCTTTCGGGGAGCTGTTTTTT